This TCR beta chain originates from a study of T cell responses to AZD1222 COVID-19 vaccine. Findings of the study overall: At study baseline, merely five or six AZD1222 recipients were seropositive.

A word on this clone: Its target is not known.

Using immunoSEQ multiplex PCR, the repertoire was profiled, and TCRdb retains in-frame clones only, with some absent. The table shows 100,000 or so clones, with 85% to 90% occurring only once. In germline, CDR1 is SEHNR, CDR2 FQNEAQ (reference sequence). V gave up 1 base and J gave up 1 base, with 8 bases separating them. The length of the CDR3 is 15 residues. Specimen: peripheral blood, collected on day 0 of AZD1222 vaccination. This TCR came from an adult in good health. The J gene is TRBJ1-5, the V gene TRBV7-9; D not certain. The CDR3 loop is CASSLGTVSNQPQHF. Here the CDR3 DNA reads TGTGCCAGCAGCTTAGGTACAGTGAGCAATCAGCCCCAGCATTTT. The full variable domain, its missing parts supplied by reference TRBV7-9 and TRBJ1-5, is DTGVSQNPRHKITKRGQNVTFRCDPISEHNRLYWYRQTLGQGPEFLTYFQNEAQLEKSRLLSDRFSAERPKGSFSTLEIQRTEQGDSAMYLCASSLGTVSNQPQHFGDGTRLSIL.